The 32 T cell receptor beta chains given below trace back to one sample, sequenced in a study of tumor-infiltrating lymphocytes in primary liver carcinoma. Researchers generated TCR beta cDNA from approximately 0.55 ug of total RNA, relying on a constant-region primer. ARM-PCR was slightly modified, and three nested multiplex PCR rounds with it gave rise to the TCR beta libraries. Investigators reported that the first two PCR rounds, at 10 to 11 cycles each, used TRBV1-TRBV30 forward primers with a C-beta reverse primer. TCRdb redid the calling of the multiplex PCR reads with MiXCR, one entry per CDR3 protein. The sample holds about 200,000 distinct CDR3 sequences; over 80% are singletons and the top ten take over 15%. Unsorted bulk tissue (20-30 mg) underwent RNA and DNA co-extraction. The sample taken for sequencing was tumor tissue from primary liver carcinoma. The origin of the receptors is a man aged 35 to 55 with primary liver carcinoma and hepatitis B virus infection.

Worth noting for this clonotype: Compared with germline, one end of the junction differs, possibly owing to a read error. The chain combines TRBV5-4 with TRBJ2-1; a possible D gene is TRBD2 (7 bases). Germline CDR1 is SGHNT and CDR2 is YYREEE (reference sequence). The CDR3 runs 14 residues. CDR3 protein: CASGRGAGDDEQFF. CDR3 bases: TGTGCAAGCGGTCGGGGGGCGGGAGACGATGAACAGTTCTTT.

Points on this clonotype: At one boundary the junction diverges from the germline segment, which might be a read error. The chain combines TRBV7-8 with TRBJ2-1; 12 bases fit TRBD2. CDR1 and CDR2 (germline): SGHVS, FQNEAQ. The CDR3 length is 16 residues. The CDR3: CDSSRRTSGTSNEQFF. CDR3 sequence (DNA): TGTGACAGCAGCAGAAGGACTAGCGGGACTTCGAATGAGCAGTTCTTC.

This clonotype came up once. The genes are TRBV6-2 or TRBV6-3 and TRBJ1-5; D remains unclear. Germline CDR1 and CDR2: MNHEY and SVGEGT. This CDR3 contains 15 residues. V was pared by 7 bases and J by 5 bases, with 18 bases between. The CDR3 nucleotides are TGTGCCAGCACCCCAGTCCCCATGAGCGATCAGCCCCAGCATTTT. Its protein is CASTPVPMSDQPQHF.

About this clonotype: The final CDR3 position lacks the conserved phenylalanine or tryptophan, pointing to a likely read error. The chain carries TRBV11-1 and TRBJ2-7; TRBD1 matches at 7 bases. Looked up from germline, CDR1 is SGHAT and CDR2 is FQDESV (reference sequence). The CDR3 totals 14 residues. The CDR3 DNA reads TGTACCAGCAGCATCGGGACAGTACTCTACGAGCAGTACTTG. Residues: CTSSIGTVLYEQYL.

J is TRBJ1-1 and V is TRBV28; D is ambiguous. V dropped 8 bases and J dropped 5 bases, with 15 bases sitting between them. The CDR3 extends over 13 amino acids. CDR1 is MDHEN and CDR2 is SYDVKM in the germline V gene. The CDR3 here is CASCQVGRTEAFF. CDR3 in DNA: TGTGCCAGCTGCCAAGTCGGGAGGACTGAAGCTTTCTTT.

The J gene is TRBJ2-1, the V gene TRBV11-1, with D possibly being TRBD2 (6 bases). Germline V gene data show CDR1 as SGHAT and CDR2 as FQDESV (reference sequence). The CDR3 is 19 amino acids. V dropped 5 bases and J dropped 0 bases, with 23 bases sitting between them. CDR3 in amino acids: CASSPPLASEFSSYNEQFF. Here the CDR3 DNA reads TGTGCCAGCAGCCCTCCCCTAGCTAGCGAGTTTAGCTCCTACAATGAGCAGTTCTTC.

The J gene is TRBJ2-1, the V gene TRBV29-1; 7 nucleotides agree with TRBD2. The V segment lost 7 bases and the J segment 13 bases; nucleotides outside the gene matches: 19. CDR1 SQVTM and CDR2 ANQGSEA come from the germline V gene. The CDR3 runs to 14 residues. The CDR3 reads CSDVLTSGIKEQFF. CDR3 DNA sequence: TGCAGCGATGTATTGACCAGCGGGATAAAAGAACAGTTCTTC.

The V and J genes are TRBV7-8 and TRBJ2-7, with D perhaps given as TRBD1 or TRBD2 (5 bases each). V was clipped by 4 bases and J by 4 bases, with 17 bases between them. The germline CDR1 and CDR2 sequences are SGHVS and FQNEAQ. This CDR3 is 15 amino acids long. CDR3 coding DNA: TGTGCCAGCAGCTCGGGACCGATTGTCTCATACGAGCAGTACTTC. The encoded protein is CASSSGPIVSYEQYF.

As for this clonotype: One junction end does not reproduce the germline sequence, and a read error may be involved. This sequence joins TRBV25-1 and TRBJ1-4, with TRBD1 identical over 9 bases. The germline CDR1 and CDR2 sequences are MGHDK and SYGVNS. This CDR3 comprises 14 residues. CDR3 coding DNA: TGTGCCAGCAGTAGAACAGGGGGCAATGAAAAAATGTTTTTT. It specifies CASSRTGGNEKMFF.

With regard to this clonotype: The CDR3 does not end in the conserved phenylalanine or tryptophan, so this is likely a read error. The CDR3, as DNA: TGTGCCCGCAGTCGACCCTCGACAGGGGGCTATGGCTACACCTCC. Translation: CARSRPSTGGYGYTS. The chain carries TRBV6-5 and TRBJ1-2; TRBD1 agrees at 9 bases. Germline assignment: CDR1 MNHEY and CDR2 SVGAGI. This CDR3 spans 15 amino acids.

About this clonotype itself: An end of the junction does not agree with germline; a read error may underlie this. This chain joins TRBV6-1 and TRBJ2-3, with D perhaps being TRBD1 or TRBD2 (5 bases each). The CDR3 extends over 12 amino acids. Germline CDR1 and CDR2: MNHNS and SASEGT. The CDR3 spells CARSDGGAAQYF. The CDR3 DNA sequence: TGTGCCAGAAGTGATGGGGGAGCTGCGCAGTATTTT.

Concerning this clonotype: A much larger clone lies one base from this, so it may be a read error. The V and J genes are TRBV30 and TRBJ1-6; unclear D gene. Germline V lookup: CDR1 GTSNPN, CDR2 SVGIG (reference sequence). Trimming removed 6 bases from V and 5 bases from J, with 14 bases in between. This CDR3 is built from 14 residues. The chain's CDR3 is CACRLRANNSPLHF. For the CDR3, the DNA is TGTGCCTGTAGACTCCGGGCCAATAATTCACCCCTCCACTTT.

This chain joins TRBV12-3 or TRBV12-4 and TRBJ2-1; D tentatively fits TRBD1 or TRBD2 (5 bases each). Trimming cost V 5 bases and J 7 bases, with 15 bases left between them. This CDR3 has 14 amino acids. The CDR3 reads CASSPEGRRNEQFF. As DNA, the CDR3 is TGTGCCAGCAGTCCCGAGGGACGGCGGAATGAGCAGTTCTTC.

Remarks on this clonotype: One end of the junction varies from germline; a read error may be responsible. The V and J genes are TRBV5-8 and TRBJ2-1; 8 nucleotides match TRBD2. The CDR3 extends over 16 amino acids. CDR1 and CDR2 (germline): SGHTS, YDEGEE. The chain's CDR3 is CASSSGLVGLYNKQFF. The CDR3 DNA follows: TGTGCCAGCAGCTCGGGACTAGTGGGATTATACAATAAGCAGTTCTTC.

A word on this clonotype: At one boundary the junction diverges from the germline segment, which might be a read error. The chain uses TRBV6-1 and TRBJ1-5, with a possible D match to TRBD1 (5 bases). From germline, CDR1 is MNHNS and CDR2 SASEGT. The CDR3 is 15 amino acids. This CDR3 is CASSEGQGQNQPHHF. The CDR3 nucleotides read TGTGCCAGCAGTGAAGGGCAGGGCCAAAATCAACCCCATCATTTT.

Concerning this clonotype: No conserved phenylalanine or tryptophan is present at the end of the CDR3, so a read error is the likely explanation. Here the CDR3 reads CSVSPPSGPDTQYS. CDR3 coding DNA: TGCAGCGTTTCACCCCCGTCCGGGCCAGATACGCAGTATTCT. The chain carries TRBV29-1 and TRBJ2-3, with D uncertain. Germline V gene lookup returns CDR1 SQVTM and CDR2 ANQGSEA. V lost 5 bases and J 4 bases, leaving 16 bases between the germline ends. CDR3 length: 14 residues.

The rearrangement links TRBV6-7 to TRBJ2-7, with D unclear. TRBV6-7 is an open reading frame, and its role is uncertain. Trimming left V 5 bases short and J 2 bases short, with 19 bases between. The length of the CDR3 is 16 residues. Here the CDR3 reads CASSNDQLSRAYEQYF. The CDR3 DNA is TGTGCCAGCAGTAATGACCAGCTGAGCCGGGCCTACGAGCAGTACTTC.

The J gene is TRBJ1-1, the V gene TRBV12-3 or TRBV12-4; D unclear. The CDR3 has 14 amino acids. V was clipped by 6 bases and J by 4 bases, with 15 bases between them. The CDR3 sequence: CASRSSDASTEAFF. DNA of the CDR3: TGTGCCAGCAGATCTTCCGATGCGAGCACTGAAGCTTTCTTT.

In regard to this clonotype: The conserved final phenylalanine or tryptophan is absent from the CDR3, which likely points to a read error. The J gene is TRBJ2-5, the V gene TRBV4-2, with D unclear. CDR1 and CDR2 (germline): LGHNA, YNFKEQ. The CDR3 extends over 15 amino acids. For the CDR3, the DNA is TGTGCCAGCAGCCAAGACATGGGATCGGTGGAGACTCAGTACTTA. Its translation is CASSQDMGSVETQYL.

A note on this clonotype: The CDR3 does not end in the conserved phenylalanine or tryptophan, so this is likely a read error. The chain joins TRBV11-1 to TRBJ2-4; 10 bases fit TRBD2. The CDR3 length is 17 residues. Germline V CDR1 and CDR2: SGHAT, FQDESV (reference sequence). The CDR3 nucleotides are TGTGCCAACAGCTTTCCCGGGACTAGCGAGACTAAAAACATGCAGTACTTG. It is translated as CANSFPGTSETKNMQYL.

With respect to this clonotype: A read error may produce the germline difference seen at one junction end. The chain recombines TRBV6-2 or TRBV6-3 with TRBJ2-5; TRBD2 agrees at 7 bases. Germline V gene data show CDR1 as MNHEY and CDR2 as SVGEGT. This CDR3 region has 13 residues. CDR3 DNA: TGTGCTAGCAGTTCCGGACTAGTGAACATCCAGTACTTC. This encodes CASSSGLVNIQYF.

Comment on this clonotype: Compared with germline, one end of the junction differs, possibly owing to a read error. The chain links TRBV14 to TRBJ2-1, with TRBD1 as a possible D gene (6 bases). The CDR3 totals 16 residues. The germline V gene encodes CDR1 SGHDN and CDR2 FVKESK. The CDR3 DNA reads as TGTGCCAGCAGTCGTCGACATGGGGGCCGATTAAATGTGCAGTTCTTC. This gives the protein CASSRRHGGRLNVQFF.

To note about this clonotype: A much larger clone lies a single base off, so this may be a read error. The chain employs TRBV14 and TRBJ2-2; TRBD2 matches at 7 bases. The CDR3 runs 15 residues. The junction had 2 bases not matched to a gene; V was cut back by 1 base and J by 3 bases. CDR1 is SGHDN and CDR2 is FVKESK in the germline V gene. CDR3 nucleotides: TGTGCCAGCAGCCAAGTCCTAGCGGACACCGGGGAGCTGTTTTTT. Encoded protein: CASSQVLADTGELFF.

About this clonotype: The junction and the germline gene differ at one end; a read error may be behind it. This sequence joins TRBV29-1 and TRBJ2-3, with D uncertain. The germline V gene encodes CDR1 SQVTM and CDR2 ANQGSEA. CDR3 length: 12 residues. For the CDR3, the DNA is TGCAGCGTTGTGATGGGCACACATACGCAATATTTT. Translating it yields CSVVMGTHTQYF.

On this clonotype: Germline is not matched at one junction end, which may reflect a read error. This chain uses TRBV12-3 or TRBV12-4 with TRBJ2-1, with 7 bases matching TRBD2. This CDR3 spans 15 amino acids. The CDR3 nucleotides read TGTGCCAGCTGTTTTACCGGGACTACCTACAATGAGCAGCTCTTC. Protein: CASCFTGTTYNEQLF.

This chain connects TRBV11-1 to TRBJ2-3; possibly TRBD1 for D (5 bases). The end of the DNA fits TRBJ1-5 better, so the J call may be wrong. This CDR3 is built from 19 residues. Germline V lookup: CDR1 SGHAT, CDR2 FQDESV (reference sequence). CDR3 sequence reads: CASSSGGSSVGVRTDTQHF. The CDR3 coding sequence is TGTGCCAGCAGCTCTGGGGGAAGCTCTGTCGGAGTCCGCACAGATACGCAGCATTTT.

About this clonotype: The junction departs from the called germline gene at one end, perhaps through a read error. The chain recombines TRBV29-1 with TRBJ2-3, with a tentative D call TRBD1 (6 bases). Germline assignment: CDR1 SQVTM and CDR2 ANQGSEA. The CDR3 runs to 14 residues. CDR3 in amino acids: CSVSGTWTSDKQYF. The CDR3, as DNA: TGCAGCGTTTCCGGGACATGGACGTCAGATAAGCAGTATTTT.

In the case of this clonotype: The germline gene is not matched at one end of the junction; a read error may be the cause. The CDR3 region has the DNA TGCAGCGTCTCAGCGGGGAGCTTCTACGAGCGGTTCTTC. Translation: CSVSAGSFYERFF. The chain employs TRBV29-1 and TRBJ2-7, with 7 bases matching TRBD2. The germline V gene encodes CDR1 SQVTM and CDR2 ANQGSEA. This CDR3 is 13 amino acids long.

In the case of this clonotype: One end of the junction is discordant with germline, which a read error may explain. The CDR3 here is CSVRTSGSWVKTQYF. The CDR3 nucleotides are TGTAGCGTTCGGACTAGCGGGAGTTGGGTAAAGACCCAGTACTTC. The chain has TRBV29-1 and TRBJ2-5; 13 bases match TRBD2. CDR3 length: 15 residues. Germline V gives CDR1 SQVTM, CDR2 ANQGSEA.

The V and J genes are TRBV6-5 and TRBJ2-1, with 10 bases aligning to TRBD2. The CDR3 contains 14 residues. From germline, CDR1 is MNHEY and CDR2 SVGAGI. V was clipped by 5 bases and J by 8 bases; unmatched bases: 6. As DNA, the CDR3 is TGTGCCAGCAGTGAGGGACTAGCGATATATGAGCAGTTCTTC. The encoded protein is CASSEGLAIYEQFF.

A note on this clonotype: The junction does not match germline at one end; this may be a read error. The genes are TRBV6-5 and TRBJ1-1, with 7 bases aligning to TRBD1. The CDR3 is 14 amino acids. Germline CDR1 MNHEY, CDR2 SVGAGI. In nucleotides, the CDR3 is TGTGTCAGCAGTGTGACAGGGAAGGACACTGAAGTTTTCTTT. This codes for CVSSVTGKDTEVFF.

In the case of this clonotype: A much bigger clone sits one base away, suggesting this may be a read error. The chain combines TRBV10-3 with TRBJ2-1; 7 bases agree with TRBD1. Germline CDR1 and CDR2: ENHRY and SYGVKD. J lost 0 bases, V lost 11 bases, and 10 bases had no gene match. The CDR3 runs 15 residues. The CDR3 coding sequence is TGTGCCGCAACCCCCCGGGACAGCTCCTACAATGAGCAGTTCTTC. Translation: CAATPRDSSYNEQFF.